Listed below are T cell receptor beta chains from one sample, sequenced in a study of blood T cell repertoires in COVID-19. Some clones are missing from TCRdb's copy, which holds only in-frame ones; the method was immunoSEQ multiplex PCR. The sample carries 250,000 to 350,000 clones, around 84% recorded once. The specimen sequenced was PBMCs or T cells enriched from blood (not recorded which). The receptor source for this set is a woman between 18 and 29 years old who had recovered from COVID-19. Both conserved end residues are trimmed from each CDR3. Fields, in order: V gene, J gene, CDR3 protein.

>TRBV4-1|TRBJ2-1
ASSPLAGGLGEQF
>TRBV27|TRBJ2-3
ASSFSDSGGSTDTQY
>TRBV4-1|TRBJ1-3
ASSLWDFPSGNTIY
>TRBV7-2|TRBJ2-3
ASSLDNTQY
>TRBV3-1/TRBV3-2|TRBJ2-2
ASSQSYGGRAGSGELF
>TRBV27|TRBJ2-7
ASSDGPRNEQY
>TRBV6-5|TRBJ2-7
ASMDTGTGEQY
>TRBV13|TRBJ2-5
ASSLETDETQY
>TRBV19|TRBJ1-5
ASSNYGYQPQH
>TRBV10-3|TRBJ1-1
ATLLTGDTEAF
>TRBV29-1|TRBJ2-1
SVEGRVASGSGEQF
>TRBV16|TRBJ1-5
ASSQSGGYSDSNQPQH
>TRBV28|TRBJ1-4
ASSLSTGWGANEKLF
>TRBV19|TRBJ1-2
ASARAGDYGYT
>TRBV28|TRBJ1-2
ASSSSPQGVGGYT
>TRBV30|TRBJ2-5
AWTAEGTQY
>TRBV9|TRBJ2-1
ASSVSGTPYNEQF
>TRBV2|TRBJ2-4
ASRDSIAKNIQY
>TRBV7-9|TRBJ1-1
ASSSTGNLAEAF
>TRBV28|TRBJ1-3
ASSDSVSGNTIY
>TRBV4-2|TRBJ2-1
ASSRGRRGGDYNEQF
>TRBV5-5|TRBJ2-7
ASSWGTSGQSSYEQY
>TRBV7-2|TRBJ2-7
ASSLQTGVDEQY
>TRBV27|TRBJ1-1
ASSLSISTGRNTEAF
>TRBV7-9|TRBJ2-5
ASSSRQGRQETQY
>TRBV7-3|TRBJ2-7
ASSLNGRAGEQY
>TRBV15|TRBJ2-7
ATSRTTGTSTSYEQY
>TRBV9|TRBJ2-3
ASSVGSVTDTQY
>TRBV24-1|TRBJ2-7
ATSETGQGSSYEQY
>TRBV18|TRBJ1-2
ASSPEQGEGYGYT
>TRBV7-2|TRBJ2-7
ASSFQTGPYEQY
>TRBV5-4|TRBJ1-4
ASSSGQGEKLF
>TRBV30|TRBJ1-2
AWSTERSYGYT
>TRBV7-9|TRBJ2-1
ASSFGGGSYNEQF
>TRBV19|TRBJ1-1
ASRSSGQGWSEAF
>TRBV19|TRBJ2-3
ASSGKTSGRALGTQY
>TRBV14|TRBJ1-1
ASSPPGLPAEAF
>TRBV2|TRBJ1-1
ASSPAGTGNTEAF
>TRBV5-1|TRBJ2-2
ASSNLEIAGATGELF
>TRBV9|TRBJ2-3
ASSVVGDTQY
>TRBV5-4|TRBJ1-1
ASSGGGEVTEAF
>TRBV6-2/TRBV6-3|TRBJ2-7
ASSLPPGEQY
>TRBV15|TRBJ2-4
ATSRAGVAKNIQY
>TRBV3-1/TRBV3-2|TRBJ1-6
ASSQGQMNSPLH
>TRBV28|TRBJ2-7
ASRKLALSYEQY
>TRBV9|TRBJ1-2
ASSVDGQGPGYT
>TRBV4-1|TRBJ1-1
ASSQGAARSMNTEAF
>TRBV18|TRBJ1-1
ASSPPGSTEAF
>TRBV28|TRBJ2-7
ASSSGTYLTYEQY
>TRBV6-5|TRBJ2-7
ASSSLGDSSYEQY
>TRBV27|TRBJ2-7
ASSGTRRSPYEQY
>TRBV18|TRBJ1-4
ASSPSVGGNEKLF
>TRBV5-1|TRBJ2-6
ASSLILTGSSGANVLT
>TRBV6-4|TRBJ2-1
ASSPRGGVRNEQF
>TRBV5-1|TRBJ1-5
ASSLVGGEHQPQH
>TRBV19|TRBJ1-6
ASRPPRARGGYNSPLH
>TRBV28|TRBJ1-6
ASSVTGGNSPLH